These 14 T cell receptor beta chains came from one sample sequenced in a study of blood T cell repertoires in COVID-19. This table comes from immunoSEQ multiplex PCR, and its TCRdb copy is limited to in-frame clones, with some not included. Among about 190,000 clones, under 80% were seen once, and the ten largest hold around 11%. Specimen: peripheral blood. The source is a woman in her 50s with acute or convalescent COVID-19.

This clone was found once. The rearrangement joins TRBV18 to TRBJ2-5; TRBD1 might be the D (5 bases). CDR1 and CDR2 from the germline V gene are KGHSH and LQKENI. The ends were cut back, 5 bases at V and 5 bases at J, with 9 bases in the middle. The CDR3 contains 12 residues. Here the CDR3 DNA reads TGTGCCAGCTCAAGGGGCCGGGAGACCCAGTACTTC. Its protein is CASSRGRETQYF.

CDR3 sequence (DNA): TGTGCCAGTAGTATGGGATGGACTAGCGGGGTCTACGAGCAGTACTTC. Protein: CASSMGWTSGVYEQYF. This chain uses TRBV19 with TRBJ2-7, with 12 bases aligning to TRBD2. The length of the CDR3 is 16 residues. Trimming cost V 3 bases and J 3 bases; bases outside gene matches: 6. Germline CDR1 reads LNHDA; CDR2 reads SQIVND (reference sequence).

V usage is TRBV28 and J usage is TRBJ1-1; 7 bases agree with TRBD1. The CDR3 has 15 residues. J lost 4 bases, V lost 5 bases, and 10 bases had no gene match. Germline V gene sequence: CDR1 MDHEN, CDR2 SYDVKM. The CDR3 coding sequence is TGTGCCAGCAGTCTGCCGGGGGCAGGGGGCACTGAAGCTTTCTTT. It specifies CASSLPGAGGTEAFF.

This clone was counted only a few times. This chain connects TRBV6-6 to TRBJ1-5, with TRBD1 matching over 8 bases. Germline V gene data show CDR1 as MNHNY and CDR2 as SVGAGI (reference sequence). The V segment lost 6 bases and the J segment 6 bases; nucleotides outside the gene matches: 7. This CDR3 has 14 amino acids. The CDR3 sequence is CASRGTGGGQPQHF. The CDR3 coding sequence is TGTGCCAGCAGGGGCACAGGGGGAGGTCAGCCCCAGCATTTT.

The chain combines TRBV20-1 with TRBJ2-4, with 15 bases aligning to TRBD2. This CDR3 has 16 amino acids. After removal of 3 bases from V and 6 bases from J, the junction contained 6 bases not matched to a gene. Per the germline V gene, CDR1 is DFQATT and CDR2 is SNEGSKA (reference sequence). The CDR3 loop is CSASEPGLAGGNIQYF. DNA of the CDR3: TGCAGTGCTAGTGAGCCGGGACTAGCGGGAGGAAACATTCAGTACTTC.

The chain links TRBV5-4 to TRBJ2-7, with TRBD1 as a possible D gene (5 bases). CDR3 length: 14 amino acids. V dropped 1 base and J dropped 1 base, with 9 bases sitting between them. Germline-derived CDR1 and CDR2 are SGHNT and YYREEE (reference sequence). The CDR3 DNA reads as TGTGCCAGCAGCTTGCCCGACAGATCCTACGAGCAGTACTTC. It is translated as CASSLPDRSYEQYF. Full variable domain (rest looked up from reference TRBV5-4 and TRBJ2-7): ETGVTQSPTHLIKTRGQQVTLRCSSQSGHNTVSWYQQALGQGPQFIFQYYREEENGRGNFPPRFSGLQFPNYSSELNVNALELDDSALYLCASSLPDRSYEQYFGPGTRLTVT.

The chain uses TRBV9 and TRBJ2-7; tentatively, D is TRBD2 (6 bases). The CDR3 is made up of 15 amino acids. Germline V CDR1 and CDR2: SGDLS, YYNGEE. V lost 5 bases and J 3 bases, leaving 18 bases between the germline ends. The CDR3 sequence: CASSARSGEVYEQYF. CDR3 coding DNA: TGTGCCAGCAGTGCAAGATCGGGGGAGGTCTACGAGCAGTACTTC.

The chain carries TRBV30 and TRBJ1-5, with D possibly TRBD1 on 5 matching bases. Germline CDR1 GTSNPN, CDR2 SVGIG (reference sequence). Trimming pared 0 bases from V and 4 bases from J, leaving 10 bases between. This CDR3 has 14 residues. For the CDR3, the DNA is TGTGCCTGGAGTGTAGGACACAATAATCAGCCCCAGCATTTT. It codes for CAWSVGHNNQPQHF.

The chain joins TRBV3-1 (or the pseudogene TRBV3-2) to TRBJ1-6; 9 bases match TRBD1. The CDR3 is 15 residues long. V gave up 1 base and J gave up 9 bases; unmatched junction bases: 4. CDR1 LGHDT and CDR2 YNNKEL come from the germline V gene (reference sequence). CDR3 region: CASSQGQGGSSPLHF. The CDR3 coding sequence is TGTGCCAGCAGCCAAGGACAGGGGGGAAGTTCACCCCTCCACTTT.

Worth noting for this clone: One end of the junction does not line up with germline, which may come from a read error. The chain employs TRBV3-1 (or the pseudogene TRBV3-2) and TRBJ2-7, with 7 bases aligning to TRBD1. The germline V gene encodes CDR1 LGHDT and CDR2 YNNKEL (reference sequence). CDR3 length equals 15 residues. This CDR3 reads CASSQMTGNNYKQYF. CDR3 nucleotide sequence: TGTGCCAGCAGCCAAATGACAGGGAACAACTACAAGCAGTACTTC.

The V call is TRBV13, the J call TRBJ1-1; D is uncertain. Germline V gives CDR1 PRHDT, CDR2 FYEKMQ (reference sequence). CDR3 size: 15 residues. V was cut by 0 bases and J by 1 base, with 9 bases left in between. The CDR3 loop reads CASSLGNPRNTEAFF. Here the CDR3 DNA reads TGTGCCAGCAGCTTAGGGAACCCGCGGAACACTGAAGCTTTCTTT.

The chain uses TRBV2 and TRBJ2-5; TRBD1 is a possible D gene (5 bases). CDR1 SNHLY and CDR2 FYNNEI come from the germline V gene. The CDR3 spans 15 residues. Trimming took off 6 bases at V and 2 bases at J, with 16 bases between the two ends. The CDR3 nucleotides read TGTGCCAGCAGGGACCGGACACTCCCACAAGAGACCCAGTACTTC. Protein product: CASRDRTLPQETQYF.

The table lists this clone with a few counts. An end of the junction differs from the germline gene, which may be a read error. The rearrangement joins TRBV7-7 to TRBJ1-1; D is unresolved. Per the germline V gene, CDR1 is SSHAT and CDR2 is FNYEAQ (reference sequence). The CDR3 covers 13 residues. CDR3 loop: CASKAAQNTEAFF. The DNA for the CDR3 is TGTGCTAGCAAAGCGGCGCAGAACACTGAAGCTTTCTTT.

The rearrangement uses TRBV11-2 and TRBJ2-5; D is possibly TRBD1 (6 bases). Germline V gene data show CDR1 as SGHAT and CDR2 as FQNNGV. V shed 6 bases and J shed 4 bases, with 12 bases lying between them. This CDR3 spans 13 amino acids. The CDR3, as DNA: TGTGCCAGCAGGACGCAGGGGAGAGAGACCCAGTACTTC. Translating it yields CASRTQGRETQYF.